Sequencing of this T cell receptor (beta chain) was carried out in a study of blood T cell repertoires in COVID-19 (dated by TCRdb to about 2020). A note on the overall study: The collaborator samples originated in the United States, Italy and Spain and spanned the acute and convalescent phases of COVID-19. A de-identified subject ID, COVID-19 status, age in years and sex were almost always included in the sample metadata. The dataset comprised deeply sampled blood TCRbeta repertoires from subjects exposed to, actively infected with, or recovered from COVID-19. The samples were drawn from the first 160 participants of the ongoing ImmuneRACE study and from 950 to 1,500 subjects provided by 6 global collaborators. HLA class I and class II types, where available, came from metadata supplied by the sample provider rather than from assay-based typing. The repertoires were released in a freely available public database meant as a resource for research on the immune response to SARS-CoV-2. The material from the prospective study consisted of cDNA or gDNA derived from T cells, B-cell-depleted T cells, or PBMCs.

Participants in the prospective study were enrolled through a virtual design, were aged roughly 18 to 100 years, and lived in roughly 24 United States geographic areas. To assign participants to cohorts, the prospective study relied on clinical history that participants themselves reported in a screening survey and a study questionnaire. ImmuneRACE Cohort 3 recovered participants were defined by two consecutive negative NP/OP PCR tests, healthcare professional clearance, or symptom resolution. Mobile phlebotomists in the prospective study collected whole blood, serum and a nasopharyngeal or oropharyngeal swab from every participant. Prospective study participants could optionally give additional blood draws and questionnaires over an approximately 2-month period. Prospective study blood samples were shipped either frozen or at room temperature before DNA extraction. Measured from the cysteine to the phenylalanine, the CDR3 is 15 residues long. The DNA shown is the 45-base CDR3, in frame from base 1. Looking up the germline V gene yields CDR1 SGHAT and CDR2 FQNNGV. V and J are truncated by 5 bases and 4 bases respectively, leaving an intervening sequence of 15 bases.

A word on this clone: Its binding antigen is unknown. No base quality information exists; no much larger clone differs at one position.

Overall study results and their limits: The amount of clinical and demographic metadata varied by source and participant and was provided uncurated.

TCRbeta CDR3 regions were amplified from genomic DNA using the immunoSEQ Assay, a bias-controlled multiplex PCR. Regarding the original processing steps: Nucleated cell counts per sample were estimated from amplification of reference gene primers within the assay. Sequence reads were collapsed and filtered to measure the absolute abundance of every unique TCRbeta CDR3 rearrangement. For each sample, productive Simpson clonality was calculated as the square root of Simpson's diversity index over productive rearrangements. Entries here come from immuneACCESS through TCRdb and include only in-frame sequences with V and J called. Some clones fail to appear in such tables; in the studies checked, an unresolved V gene covers under half of the shortfall, and the cause of the remainder is unknown. The DNA gave D and trimming, while V, J and clone size come from that table. This sample holds some 400,000 clones; roughly nine tenths were observed only once. 1.1% of the sample is taken by the ten largest.

Here the chain combines TRBV11-2 and TRBJ1-3; no D gene can be assigned with confidence. The TCR was taken from a man in his thirties or forties who had recovered from COVID-19. Sequencing used PBMCs or T cells enriched from blood (not recorded which). The DNA sequence is as follows: TGTGCCAGCAGCCCCCGTCCCGTCTCGGGAAACACCATATATTTT. The translation is CASSPRPVSGNTIYF.